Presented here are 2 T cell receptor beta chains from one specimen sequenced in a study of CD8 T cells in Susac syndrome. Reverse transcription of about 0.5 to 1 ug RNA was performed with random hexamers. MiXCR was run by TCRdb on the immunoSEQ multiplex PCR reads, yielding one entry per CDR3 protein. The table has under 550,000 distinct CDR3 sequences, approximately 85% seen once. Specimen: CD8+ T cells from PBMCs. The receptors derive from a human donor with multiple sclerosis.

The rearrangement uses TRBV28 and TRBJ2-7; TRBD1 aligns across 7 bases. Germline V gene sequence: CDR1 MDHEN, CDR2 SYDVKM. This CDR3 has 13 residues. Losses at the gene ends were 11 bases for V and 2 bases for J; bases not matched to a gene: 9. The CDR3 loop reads CASEQGLTYEQYF. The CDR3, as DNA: TGTGCCTCCGAACAGGGGCTCACCTACGAGCAGTACTTC.

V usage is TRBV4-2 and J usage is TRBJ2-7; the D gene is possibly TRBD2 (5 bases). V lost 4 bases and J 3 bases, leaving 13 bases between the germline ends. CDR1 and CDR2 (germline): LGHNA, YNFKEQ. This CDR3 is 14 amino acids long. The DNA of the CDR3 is TGTGCCAGCAGCCCATCAAACCGGGACTACGAGCAGTACTTC. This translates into CASSPSNRDYEQYF.